The entry that follows covers one T cell receptor beta chain sequence. Its antigen has not been determined. No base quality values were provided; no much bigger clone lies one nucleotide off. Its CDR3 holds 15 amino acids, cysteine through phenylalanine. Only CDR3 DNA remains: 45 bases, in frame from the first base. V is cut by 2 bases and J by 7 bases, and the space between the germline ends is 20 bases. Reading the germline V gene gives CDR1 SQVTM and CDR2 ANQGSEA. The source of the sample is a study of post-analysis software for immune sequencing data (dated by TCRdb to 2014 to 2015). Context from the whole study: Recorded disease courses included relapsing-remitting, secondary progressive and progressive-relapsing multiple sclerosis, with some patients lacking subtype annotation. The multiple sclerosis patient repertoires were compared with under 13 previously published healthy control repertoires from donors aged about 6 to 25 years. A subset of samples was prepared in parallel using single-end sample barcoding, then pooled and co-amplified after Illumina adapter ligation.

Library method: PCR. TCRdb names Illumina HiSeq 2500 as the instrument used. To reduce PCR and sequencing biases, unique molecular identifiers were incorporated into the TCR beta cDNA libraries. Per 1 to 10 million input T cells, approximately 500,000 cDNA molecules were obtained, such that each molecule approximated one T cell. The same protocol used for the earlier healthy control dataset was applied to prepare and sequence the patient libraries. Samples belonging to the same batch were prepared together, multiplexed and sequenced on a shared HiSeq lane. As for the authors' bioinformatics: MIGEC handled the raw barcoded reads, throwing out single-read molecular identifier groups before consensus assembly and CDR3 extraction. Clonotype tables were post-analysed with VDJtools, and diversity was normalized by down-sampling all datasets to the smallest sample size. In repertoire overlap clustering, CDR3 amino acid sequences, but not nucleotide sequences, were matched to correct batch-related cross-sample contamination. TCRdb trimmed public reads at Q25 via fastp, called clones via MiXCR and kept in-frame beta chains. Rows merge per CDR3 protein into single entries with the most common DNA and genes. In this record, the V and J calls reflect TCRdb's handling and not the investigators' own analysis. Here the sample has under 650,000 distinct CDR3 sequences; about 44% occur a single time. Approximately 1.7% of the sample is held by the ten biggest clonotypes.

Study-wide conclusions, independent of this receptor: The control group was slightly older than the multiple sclerosis patient group. Direct clustering with F measure showed strong co-clustering of samples prepared in the same batch, prompting a batch-effect correction. Normalized Chao1 diversity was significantly lower in multiple sclerosis patients than controls, suggesting substantial peripheral T-cell clonal expansion. Patients showed significantly higher frequencies than controls for a handful of TRBV segments, among them TRBV5-6, TRBV5-1 and TRBV20-1.

TCR beta repertoires were profiled from peripheral blood of 13 young patients with multiple sclerosis to demonstrate the VDJtools post-analysis software. The multiple sclerosis patients were children and adolescents ranging in age from about 6 to 16 years. The clonotype was recovered from a girl between 5 and 17 years old with multiple sclerosis. This chain is built from TRBV29-1 and TRBJ1-2, with the D gene uncertain. Sequenced material: blood. CDR3 sequence: CSVELPIDPYGGYTF. DNA sequence: TGCAGCGTTGAATTGCCCATCGATCCATATGGTGGCTACACCTTC.